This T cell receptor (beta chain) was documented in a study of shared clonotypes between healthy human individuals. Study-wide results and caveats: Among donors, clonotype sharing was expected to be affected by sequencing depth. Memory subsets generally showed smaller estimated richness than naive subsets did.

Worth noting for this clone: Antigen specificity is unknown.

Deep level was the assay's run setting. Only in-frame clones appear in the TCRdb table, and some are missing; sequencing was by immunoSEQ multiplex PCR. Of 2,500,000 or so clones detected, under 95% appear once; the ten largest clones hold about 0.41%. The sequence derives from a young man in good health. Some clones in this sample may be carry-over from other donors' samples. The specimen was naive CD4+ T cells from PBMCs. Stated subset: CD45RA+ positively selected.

DNA of the CDR3: TGTGCCAGCACCGACCGACAGGGGATGAACACTGAAGCTTTCTTT. As protein: CASTDRQGMNTEAFF. The chain recombines TRBV25-1 with TRBJ1-1, with TRBD1 matching over 8 bases. The CDR3 consists of 15 residues. From germline, CDR1 is MGHDK and CDR2 SYGVNS. V lost 7 bases, J lost 0 bases, and 7 bases stayed unmatched.